Each of the 13 T cell receptor beta chains below was sequenced from the same sample in a study of OX40 agonist ivuxolimab in advanced cancers. Produced via immunoSEQ multiplex PCR; TCRdb's table is partial and in-frame only. This sample carries tens of thousands of clones, more than 80% of them seen once, and the ten largest clones take less than 20%. The material was CD4+ or CD8+ T cells sorted from blood, obtained in a trial of the OX40 agonist ivuxolimab. The receptor set was obtained from an adult with an advanced solid tumor such as melanoma, head and neck, liver or kidney cancer.

This chain connects TRBV11-3 to TRBJ2-5, with TRBD1 matching 7 bases. The junction had 7 bases not matched to a gene; V was cut back by 1 base and J by 5 bases. CDR3 length: 15 amino acids. The V gene's germline CDR1 is SGHNT and CDR2 YENEEA. CDR3 nucleotides: TGTGCCAGCAGCTTAGGAGGGGGCAGTGGGGAGACCCAGTACTTC. Amino acids: CASSLGGGSGETQYF.

The chain couples TRBV10-3 to TRBJ2-7; D possibly corresponds to TRBD2 (5 bases). V was trimmed by 0 bases and J by 5 bases, leaving 8 bases between them. Per germline, CDR1 ENHRY and CDR2 SYGVKD. This CDR3 has 13 residues. The CDR3 spells CAISESRGNEQYF. Written as DNA, the CDR3 is TGTGCCATCAGTGAGTCTCGGGGAAACGAGCAGTACTTC.

The V and J genes are TRBV27 and TRBJ2-3; TRBD2 aligns across 8 bases. Unmatched junction bases numbered 7, after V lost 0 bases and J lost 5 bases. This CDR3 spans 16 amino acids. Looked up from germline, CDR1 is MNHEY and CDR2 is SMNVEV (reference sequence). CDR3 coding DNA: TGTGCCAGCAGTTTATCGGGAGCGGGAGTGAGAGATACGCAGTATTTT. Amino acid sequence: CASSLSGAGVRDTQYF.

The gene calls are TRBV5-1 and TRBJ2-2; D possibly corresponds to TRBD2 (5 bases). The ends were cut back, 7 bases at V and 1 base at J, with 8 bases in the middle. The CDR3 is made up of 13 amino acids. Per the germline V gene, CDR1 is SGHRS and CDR2 is YFSETQ. CDR3 bases: TGCGCCAGCGAGGGCGGGAACACCGGGGAGCTGTTTTTT. Its protein product is CASEGGNTGELFF. Drawing the rest from reference TRBV5-1 and TRBJ2-2, the complete variable domain is KAGVTQTPRYLIKTRGQQVTLSCSPISGHRSVSWYQQTPGQGLQFLFEYFSETQRNKGNFPGRFSGRQFSNSRSEMNVSTLELGDSALYLCASEGGNTGELFFGEGSRLTVL.

The chain couples TRBV18 to TRBJ1-2; 7 bases map to TRBD1. The CDR3 is 15 amino acids. In germline, CDR1 is KGHSH, CDR2 LQKENI. V lost 3 bases, J lost 5 bases, and 9 bases stayed unmatched. The CDR3 region has the DNA TGTGCCAGCTCACCCTCGGGACAGCCCATTTATGGCTACACCTTC. Translation gives CASSPSGQPIYGYTF.

V and J are TRBV6-5 and TRBJ1-2; perhaps TRBD1 as D (5 bases). The germline CDR1 and CDR2 sequences are MNHEY and SVGAGI. CDR3 length: 14 residues. Trimming took off 6 bases at V and 2 bases at J, with 13 bases between the two ends. The CDR3 DNA reads TGTGCCAGCAGAAAAGACGGACAAAACTATGGCTACACCTTC. Encoded protein: CASRKDGQNYGYTF.

The chain recombines TRBV19 with TRBJ1-6; D might be TRBD1 (6 bases). Germline V gives CDR1 LNHDA, CDR2 SQIVND (reference sequence). CDR3 length: 14 residues. Trimming took off 4 bases at V and 15 bases at J, with 19 bases between the two ends. The CDR3 sequence is CASSKTGTKELLHF. CDR3 sequence (DNA): TGTGCCAGTAGTAAGACAGGTACAAAGGAACTCCTCCACTTT. The entire variable domain, with the rest obtained from reference TRBV19 and TRBJ1-6, is as follows: DGGITQSPKYLFRKEGQNVTLSCEQNLNHDAMYWYRQDPGQGLRLIYYSQIVNDFQKGDIAEGYSVSREKKESFPLTVTSAQKNPTAFYLCASSKTGTKELLHFGNGTRLTVT.

This clone came up a few times. This chain connects TRBV2 to TRBJ1-5; D not resolved. This CDR3 is built from 13 residues. Trimming shortened V by 8 bases and J by 1 base, and 9 bases separated the two germline ends. The germline V gene encodes CDR1 SNHLY and CDR2 FYNNEI. The CDR3 region is CASGRWSNQPQHF. The CDR3 DNA sequence: TGTGCCAGCGGACGGTGGAGCAATCAGCCCCAGCATTTT.

This clone turned up a few times. This rearrangement joins TRBV6-5 to TRBJ1-1; 7 nucleotides match TRBD1. This CDR3 is built from 15 residues. V lost 5 bases and J lost 0; bases outside the gene matches: 6. Germline CDR1 is MNHEY and CDR2 is SVGAGI. CDR3 DNA sequence: TGTGCCAGCAGTAGGGACAGTAGTATGAACACTGAAGCTTTCTTT. Its protein is CASSRDSSMNTEAFF.

V is TRBV4-3 and J is TRBJ1-2, with a weak D call TRBD1 (5 bases). The V and J ends lost 0 bases and 8 bases respectively, with 10 bases between them. CDR1 is LGHNA and CDR2 is YSLEER in the germline V gene. The CDR3 is made up of 13 amino acids. DNA of the CDR3: TGCGCCAGCAGCCAAGACAGGGTTCGGGGCTACACCTTC. It yields the protein CASSQDRVRGYTF.

The gene calls are TRBV4-3 and TRBJ2-3, with 7 bases that match TRBD2. This CDR3 comprises 17 residues. V lost 0 bases, J lost 1 base, and 7 bases stayed unmatched. The germline gives CDR1 LGHNA, CDR2 YSLEER. CDR3 residues: CASSQEGGLAGTDTQYF. In DNA form, the CDR3 reads TGCGCCAGCAGCCAAGAAGGAGGCCTAGCGGGCACAGATACGCAGTATTTT.

The chain carries TRBV11-2 and TRBJ1-1; D unresolved. Deletions cut 2 bases from V and 0 bases from J, with 13 bases between. Germline V gene data show CDR1 as SGHAT and CDR2 as FQNNGV. The CDR3 has 16 residues. This CDR3 is CASSLRAETLNTEAFF. CDR3 in DNA: TGTGCCAGCAGCTTACGGGCAGAGACCCTGAACACTGAAGCTTTCTTT. The whole variable domain, remainder taken from reference TRBV11-2 and TRBJ1-1, is EAGVAQSPRYKIIEKRQSVAFWCNPISGHATLYWYQQILGQGPKLLIQFQNNGVVDDSQLPKDRFSAERLKGVDSTLKIQPAKLEDSAVYLCASSLRAETLNTEAFFGQGTRLTVV.

CDR3 sequence reads: CASSYGLGRGNSPLHF. DNA for the CDR3: TGTGCCAGCAGTTATGGCTTGGGACGGGGTAATTCACCCCTCCACTTT. J is TRBJ1-6 and V is TRBV6-5; D might be TRBD1 (5 bases). Looked up from germline, CDR1 is MNHEY and CDR2 is SVGAGI. Trimming removed 3 bases from V and 6 bases from J, with 15 bases in between. CDR3 length: 16 amino acids.